Following are 11 T cell receptor beta chains from one sample sequenced in a study of T cells after yellow fever vaccination. TCRdb ran MiXCR on the 5' RACE reads and lists one entry per CDR3 protein. Of under 550,000 distinct CDR3 sequences listed, 20% to 25% were seen once; the top ten hold about 15%. Sample: PBMCs, taken 20 to 25 days after the first yellow fever vaccination. The source of these receptors is a young man who received the YFV17D yellow fever vaccine.

This chain joins TRBV12-3 or TRBV12-4 and TRBJ2-5, with D uncertain. CDR3 length equals 14 residues. V shed 2 bases and J shed 5 bases, with 12 bases lying between them. The CDR3 DNA follows: TGTGCCAGCAGTTTAAAAGGAGCTCTCGAGACCCAGTACTTC. It is translated as CASSLKGALETQYF.

The CDR3 DNA is TGCGCCAGCAGCTTGACCCGACAGGCCCAAATCCCCTACGAGCAGTACTTC. Translation: CASSLTRQAQIPYEQYF. The chain combines TRBV5-1 with TRBJ2-7; TRBD1 might be the D (6 bases). This CDR3 is built from 17 residues. Germline V gives CDR1 SGHRS, CDR2 YFSETQ. V lost 1 base to trimming and J lost 2 bases, with 19 bases between them.

In its sample, this clonotype was seen a few times. The rearrangement joins TRBV2 to TRBJ1-4; tentatively, D is TRBD1 (5 bases). CDR3 length equals 15 residues. Trimming removed 7 bases from V and 2 bases from J, with 14 bases in between. Germline V CDR1 and CDR2: SNHLY, FYNNEI. In DNA form, the CDR3 reads TGTGCCAGCACCGGGGGAAGGACCACTAATGAAAAACTGTTTTTT. Its protein product is CASTGGRTTNEKLFF. Full variable domain (rest looked up from reference TRBV2 and TRBJ1-4): EPEVTQTPSHQVTQMGQEVILRCVPISNHLYFYWYRQILGQKVEFLVSFYNNEISEKSEIFDDQFSVERPDGSNFTLKIRSTKLEDSAMYFCASTGGRTTNEKLFFGSGTQLSVL.

This clonotype was counted between two and nine times. The chain employs TRBV7-2 and TRBJ2-5; D is possibly TRBD2 (6 bases). Trimming removed 3 bases from V and 7 bases from J, with 18 bases in between. Germline CDR1 reads SGHTA; CDR2 reads FQGNSA. The length of the CDR3 is 15 residues. DNA of the CDR3: TGTGCCAGCAGCTTCCCTAGCGCAGGAGAAGGGACCCAGTACTTC. Its protein product is CASSFPSAGEGTQYF.

The genes are TRBV6-1 and TRBJ2-4; D uncertain. V was cut by 5 bases and J by 0 bases, with 11 bases left in between. Germline assignment: CDR1 MNHNS and CDR2 SASEGT. This CDR3 region has 15 residues. The DNA of the CDR3 is TGTGCCAGCAGTACAGATCGGATAGCCAAAAACATTCAGTACTTC. It codes for CASSTDRIAKNIQYF.

At least ten counts were recorded for this clonotype. The V call is TRBV18, the J call TRBJ2-5, with 7 bases that match TRBD2. The CDR3 has 13 residues. V trimming: 8 bases; J trimming: 2 bases; junction bases outside the gene matches: 5. Germline CDR1 reads KGHSH; CDR2 reads LQKENI. The CDR3 loop is CASSPGGQETQYF. CDR3 nucleotide sequence: TGTGCCAGCAGCCCCGGGGGGCAAGAGACCCAGTACTTC.

The genes are TRBV27 and TRBJ1-2; the D is unclear. This CDR3 has 15 amino acids. Germline CDR1 is MNHEY and CDR2 is SMNVEV (reference sequence). The V and J ends lost 5 bases and 4 bases respectively, with 17 bases between them. The CDR3 region is CASSPSTVTLYGYTF. The CDR3 DNA is TGTGCCAGCAGTCCTTCGACCGTAACTCTCTATGGCTACACCTTC.

In this sample, this clonotype turned up a few times. The chain joins TRBV7-9 to TRBJ2-4, with TRBD1 matching 7 bases. This CDR3 spans 15 amino acids. The J segment lost 10 bases and the V segment lost 6 bases, leaving 15 bases of the junction unmatched. CDR1 is SEHNR, CDR2 FQNEAQ, per germline (reference sequence). CDR3 sequence (DNA): TGTGCCAGCAGTCTTTTGGCCGGGACAGCTCATATTCAGTACTTC. Residues: CASSLLAGTAHIQYF.

A few counts support this clonotype. The chain links TRBV7-2 to TRBJ1-6; TRBD1 agrees at 11 bases. The CDR3 is 15 amino acids. The germline CDR1 and CDR2 sequences are SGHTA and FQGNSA. The trim removed 1 base at V and 13 bases at J, leaving 6 bases unmatched. This CDR3 is CASSLVGTGGIPLHF. CDR3 sequence (DNA): TGTGCCAGCAGCTTAGTGGGGACAGGGGGAATCCCCCTCCACTTT.

V and J are TRBV5-1 and TRBJ1-6, with D uncertain. The CDR3 consists of 13 residues. Trimming stripped 0 bases from V and 7 bases from J, with 5 bases between. CDR1 is SGHRS and CDR2 is YFSETQ in the germline V gene. CDR3 sequence: CASSLAGNSPLHF. The CDR3 region has the DNA TGCGCCAGCAGCTTGGCCGGGAATTCACCCCTCCACTTT.

The chain uses TRBV18 and TRBJ2-3, with D maybe TRBD2 (6 bases). Germline V gene data show CDR1 as KGHSH and CDR2 as LQKENI. The CDR3 is 12 residues long. With 3 bases removed from V and 8 bases from J, the gap between germline ends came to 9 bases. CDR3 residues: CASSPEGGTQYF. The CDR3 region has the DNA TGTGCCAGCTCACCGGAGGGAGGTACGCAGTATTTT.